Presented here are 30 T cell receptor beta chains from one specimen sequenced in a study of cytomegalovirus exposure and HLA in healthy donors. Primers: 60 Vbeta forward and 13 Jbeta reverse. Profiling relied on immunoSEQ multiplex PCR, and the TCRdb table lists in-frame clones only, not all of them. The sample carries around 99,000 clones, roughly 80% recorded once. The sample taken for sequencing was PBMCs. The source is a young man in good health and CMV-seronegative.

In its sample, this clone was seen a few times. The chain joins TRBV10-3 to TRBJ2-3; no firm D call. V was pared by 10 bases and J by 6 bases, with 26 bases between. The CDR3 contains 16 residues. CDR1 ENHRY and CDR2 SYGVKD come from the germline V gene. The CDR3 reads CATPQTPWLSQDTQYF. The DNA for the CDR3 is TGTGCCACCCCCCAGACTCCTTGGCTCTCTCAGGATACGCAGTATTTT.

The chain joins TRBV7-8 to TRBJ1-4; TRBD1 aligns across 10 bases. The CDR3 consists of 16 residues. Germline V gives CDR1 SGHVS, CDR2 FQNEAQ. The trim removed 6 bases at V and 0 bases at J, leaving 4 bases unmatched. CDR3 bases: TGTGCCAGCAGTTTCGGACAGGGGGCAACTAATGAAAAACTGTTTTTT. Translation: CASSFGQGATNEKLFF.

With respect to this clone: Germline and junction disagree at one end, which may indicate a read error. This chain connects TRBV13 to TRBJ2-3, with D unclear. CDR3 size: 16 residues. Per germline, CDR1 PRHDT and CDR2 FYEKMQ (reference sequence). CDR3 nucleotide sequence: TGTGCCAGCAGCCTAGGCCCTAAAACTAGCACAGATACGCAGTATTTT. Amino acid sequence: CASSLGPKTSTDTQYF.

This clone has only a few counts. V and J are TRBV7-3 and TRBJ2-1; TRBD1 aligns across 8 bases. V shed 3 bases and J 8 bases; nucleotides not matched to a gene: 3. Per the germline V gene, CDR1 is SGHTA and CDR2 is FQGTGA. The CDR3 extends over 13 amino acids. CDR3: CASSFRQGHEQFF. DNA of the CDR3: TGTGCCAGCAGCTTCAGACAGGGGCATGAGCAGTTCTTC. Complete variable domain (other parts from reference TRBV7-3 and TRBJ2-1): GAGVSQTPSNKVTEKGKYVELRCDPISGHTALYWYRQSLGQGPEFLIYFQGTGAADDSGLPNDRFFAVRPEGSVSTLKIQRTERGDSAVYLCASSFRQGHEQFFGPGTRLTVL.

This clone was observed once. The CDR3 region is CASSQDQLWETQYF. CDR3 bases: TGCGCCAGCAGCCAAGATCAACTTTGGGAGACCCAGTACTTC. The V call is TRBV4-1, the J call TRBJ2-5; D remains unclear. Germline lookup yields CDR1 MGHRA and CDR2 YSYEKL. Deletions cut 0 bases from V and 5 bases from J, with 10 bases between. This CDR3 has 14 amino acids.

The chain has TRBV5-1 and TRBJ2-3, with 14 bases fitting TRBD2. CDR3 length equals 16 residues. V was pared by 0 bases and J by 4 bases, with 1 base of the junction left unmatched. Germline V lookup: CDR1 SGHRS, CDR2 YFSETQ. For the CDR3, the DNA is TGCGCCAGCAGCTTGGGACTAGCGGGGGGGCCAGATACGCAGTATTTT. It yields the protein CASSLGLAGGPDTQYF.

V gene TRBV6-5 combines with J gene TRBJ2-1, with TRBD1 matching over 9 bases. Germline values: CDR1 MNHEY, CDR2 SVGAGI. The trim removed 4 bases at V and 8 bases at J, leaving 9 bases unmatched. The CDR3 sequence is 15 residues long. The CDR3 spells CASSFPGQGLDEQFF. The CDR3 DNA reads TGTGCCAGCAGTTTTCCGGGACAGGGTTTAGATGAGCAGTTCTTC.

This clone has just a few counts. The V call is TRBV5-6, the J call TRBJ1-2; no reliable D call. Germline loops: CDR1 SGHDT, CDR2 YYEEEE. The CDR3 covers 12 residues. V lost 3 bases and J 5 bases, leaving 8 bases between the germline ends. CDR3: CASSSGLYGYTF. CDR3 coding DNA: TGTGCCAGCAGCTCAGGCCTATATGGCTACACCTTC. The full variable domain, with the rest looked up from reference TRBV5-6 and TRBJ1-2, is DAGVTQSPTHLIKTRGQQVTLRCSPKSGHDTVSWYQQALGQGPQFIFQYYEEEERQRGNFPDRFSGHQFPNYSSELNVNALLLGDSALYLCASSSGLYGYTFGSGTRLTVV.

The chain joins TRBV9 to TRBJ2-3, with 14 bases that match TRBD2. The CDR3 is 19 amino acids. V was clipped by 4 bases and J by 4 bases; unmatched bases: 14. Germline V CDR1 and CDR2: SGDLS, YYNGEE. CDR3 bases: TGTGCCAGCAGCTTTAGGGGACTAGCGGGAGCGGGTGTAGCAGATACGCAGTATTTT. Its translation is CASSFRGLAGAGVADTQYF.

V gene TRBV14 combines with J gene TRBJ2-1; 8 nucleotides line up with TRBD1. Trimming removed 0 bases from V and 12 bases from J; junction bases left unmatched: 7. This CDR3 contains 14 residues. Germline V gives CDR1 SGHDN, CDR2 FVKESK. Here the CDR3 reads CASSQEGRGLRQFF. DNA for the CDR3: TGTGCCAGCAGCCAAGAGGGCAGGGGGCTAAGGCAGTTCTTC.

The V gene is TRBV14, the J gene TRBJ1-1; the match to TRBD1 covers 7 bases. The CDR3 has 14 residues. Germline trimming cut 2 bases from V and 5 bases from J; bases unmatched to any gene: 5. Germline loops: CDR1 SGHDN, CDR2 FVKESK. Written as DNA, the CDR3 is TGTGCCAGCAGCCAACGGGACAGACTGACTGAAGCTTTCTTT. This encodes CASSQRDRLTEAFF.

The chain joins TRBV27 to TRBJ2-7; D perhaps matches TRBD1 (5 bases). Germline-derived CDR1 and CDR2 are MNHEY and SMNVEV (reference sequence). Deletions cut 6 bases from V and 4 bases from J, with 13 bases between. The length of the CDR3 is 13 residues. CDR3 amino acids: CASRGAGLYEQYF. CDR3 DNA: TGTGCCAGCAGGGGTGCAGGGTTGTACGAGCAGTACTTC.

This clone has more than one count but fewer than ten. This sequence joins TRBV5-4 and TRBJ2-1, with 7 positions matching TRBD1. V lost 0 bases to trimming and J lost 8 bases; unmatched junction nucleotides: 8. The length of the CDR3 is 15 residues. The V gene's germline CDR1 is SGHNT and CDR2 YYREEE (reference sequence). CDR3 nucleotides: TGTGCCAGCAGCTTGGACGGGACAGCAGGCGATGAGCAGTTCTTC. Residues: CASSLDGTAGDEQFF.

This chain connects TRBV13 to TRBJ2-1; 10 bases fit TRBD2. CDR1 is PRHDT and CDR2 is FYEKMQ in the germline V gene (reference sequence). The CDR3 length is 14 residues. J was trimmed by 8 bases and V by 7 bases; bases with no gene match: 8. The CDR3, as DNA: TGTGCCAGCACCCTAGCGGGGGCGGGGCATGAGCAGTTCTTC. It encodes CASTLAGAGHEQFF.

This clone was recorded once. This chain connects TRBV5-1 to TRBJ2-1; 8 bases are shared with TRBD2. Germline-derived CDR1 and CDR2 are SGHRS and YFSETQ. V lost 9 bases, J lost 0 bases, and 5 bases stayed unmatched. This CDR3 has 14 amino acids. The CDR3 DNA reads TGCGCCACCTCGGGAGGGAGCTCCTACAATGAGCAGTTCTTC. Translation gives CATSGGSSYNEQFF. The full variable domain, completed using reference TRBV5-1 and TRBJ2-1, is KAGVTQTPRYLIKTRGQQVTLSCSPISGHRSVSWYQQTPGQGLQFLFEYFSETQRNKGNFPGRFSGRQFSNSRSEMNVSTLELGDSALYLCATSGGSSYNEQFFGPGTRLTVL.

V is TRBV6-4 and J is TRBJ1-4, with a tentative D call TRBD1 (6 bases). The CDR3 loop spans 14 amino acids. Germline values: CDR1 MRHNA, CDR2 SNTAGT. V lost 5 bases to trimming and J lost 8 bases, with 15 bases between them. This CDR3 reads CASSRQGREEKLFF. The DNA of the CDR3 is TGTGCCAGCAGTCGGCAGGGGAGGGAGGAAAAACTGTTTTTT.

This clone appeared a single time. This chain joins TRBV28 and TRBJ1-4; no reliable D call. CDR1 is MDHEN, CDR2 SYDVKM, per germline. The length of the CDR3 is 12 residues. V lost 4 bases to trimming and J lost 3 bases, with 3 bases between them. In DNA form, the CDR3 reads TGTGCCAGCAGTTCGTCTAATGAAAAACTGTTTTTT. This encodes CASSSSNEKLFF.

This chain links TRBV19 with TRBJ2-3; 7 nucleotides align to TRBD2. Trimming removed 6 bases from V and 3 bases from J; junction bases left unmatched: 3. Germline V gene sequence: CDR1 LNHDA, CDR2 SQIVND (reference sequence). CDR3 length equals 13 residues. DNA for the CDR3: TGTGCCAGTAGGTGGGGAGGGACAGATACGCAGTATTTT. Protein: CASRWGGTDTQYF.

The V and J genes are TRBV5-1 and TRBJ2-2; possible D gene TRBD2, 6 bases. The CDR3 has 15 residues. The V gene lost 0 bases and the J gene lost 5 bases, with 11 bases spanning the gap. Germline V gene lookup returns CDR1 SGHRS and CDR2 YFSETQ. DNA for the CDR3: TGCGCCAGCAGCTTGGCCGGGAGCGGGACCGGGGAGCTGTTTTTT. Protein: CASSLAGSGTGELFF.

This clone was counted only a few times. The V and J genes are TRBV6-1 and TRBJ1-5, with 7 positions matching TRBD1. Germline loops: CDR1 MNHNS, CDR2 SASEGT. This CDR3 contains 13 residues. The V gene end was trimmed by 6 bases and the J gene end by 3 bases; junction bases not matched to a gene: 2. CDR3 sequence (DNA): TGTGCCAGCAGACAGGGGACCAATCAGCCCCAGCATTTT. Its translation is CASRQGTNQPQHF.

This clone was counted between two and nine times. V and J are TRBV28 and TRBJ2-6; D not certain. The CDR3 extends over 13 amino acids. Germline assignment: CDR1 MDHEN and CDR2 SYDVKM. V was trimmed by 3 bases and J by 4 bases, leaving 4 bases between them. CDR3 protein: CASSFLGANVLTF. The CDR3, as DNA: TGTGCCAGCAGTTTCTTGGGGGCCAACGTCCTGACTTTC.

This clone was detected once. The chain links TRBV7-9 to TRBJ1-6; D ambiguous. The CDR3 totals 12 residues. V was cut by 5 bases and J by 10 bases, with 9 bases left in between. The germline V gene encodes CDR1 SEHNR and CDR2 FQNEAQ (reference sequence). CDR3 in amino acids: CASSPERSPLHF. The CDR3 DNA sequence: TGTGCCAGCAGCCCCGAGAGGTCACCCCTCCACTTT.

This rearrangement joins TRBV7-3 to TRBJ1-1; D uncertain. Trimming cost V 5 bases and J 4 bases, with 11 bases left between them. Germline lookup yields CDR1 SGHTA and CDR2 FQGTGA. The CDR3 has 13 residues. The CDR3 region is CASSPSGGTEAFF. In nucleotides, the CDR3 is TGTGCCAGCAGCCCCTCGGGTGGCACTGAAGCTTTCTTT. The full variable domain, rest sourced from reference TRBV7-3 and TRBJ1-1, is GAGVSQTPSNKVTEKGKYVELRCDPISGHTALYWYRQSLGQGPEFLIYFQGTGAADDSGLPNDRFFAVRPEGSVSTLKIQRTERGDSAVYLCASSPSGGTEAFFGQGTRLTVV.

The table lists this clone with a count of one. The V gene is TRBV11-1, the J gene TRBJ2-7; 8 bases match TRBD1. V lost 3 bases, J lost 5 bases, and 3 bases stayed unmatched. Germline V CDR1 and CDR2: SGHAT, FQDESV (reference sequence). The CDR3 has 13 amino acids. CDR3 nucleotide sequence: TGTGCCAGCAGCTTGACAGGGGTGAACGAGCAGTACTTC. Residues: CASSLTGVNEQYF.

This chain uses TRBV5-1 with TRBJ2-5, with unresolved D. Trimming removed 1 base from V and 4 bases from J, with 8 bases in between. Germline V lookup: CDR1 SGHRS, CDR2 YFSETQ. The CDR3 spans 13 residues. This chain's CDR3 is CASSLSGSETQYF. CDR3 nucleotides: TGCGCCAGCAGCTTGTCAGGATCAGAGACCCAGTACTTC. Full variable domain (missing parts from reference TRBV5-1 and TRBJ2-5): KAGVTQTPRYLIKTRGQQVTLSCSPISGHRSVSWYQQTPGQGLQFLFEYFSETQRNKGNFPGRFSGRQFSNSRSEMNVSTLELGDSALYLCASSLSGSETQYFGPGTRLLVL.

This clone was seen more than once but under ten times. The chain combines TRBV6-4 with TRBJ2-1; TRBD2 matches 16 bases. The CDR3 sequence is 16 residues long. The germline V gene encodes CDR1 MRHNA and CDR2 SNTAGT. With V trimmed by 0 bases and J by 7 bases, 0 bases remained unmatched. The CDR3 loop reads CASSDSGLAGGNEQFF. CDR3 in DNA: TGTGCCAGCAGTGACTCGGGACTAGCGGGGGGGAATGAGCAGTTCTTC.

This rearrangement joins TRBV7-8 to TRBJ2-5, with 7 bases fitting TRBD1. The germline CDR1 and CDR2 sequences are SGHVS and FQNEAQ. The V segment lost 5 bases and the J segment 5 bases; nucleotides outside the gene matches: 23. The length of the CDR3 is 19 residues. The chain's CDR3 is CASSPLSGHLGSGQETQYF. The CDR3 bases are TGTGCCAGCAGCCCACTGAGTGGACACCTTGGTTCGGGACAGGAGACCCAGTACTTC. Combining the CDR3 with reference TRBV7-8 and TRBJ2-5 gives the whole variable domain GAGVSQSPRYKVAKRGQDVALRCDPISGHVSLFWYQQALGQGPEFLTYFQNEAQLDKSGLPSDRFFAERPEGSVSTLKIQRTQQEDSAVYLCASSPLSGHLGSGQETQYFGPGTRLLVL.

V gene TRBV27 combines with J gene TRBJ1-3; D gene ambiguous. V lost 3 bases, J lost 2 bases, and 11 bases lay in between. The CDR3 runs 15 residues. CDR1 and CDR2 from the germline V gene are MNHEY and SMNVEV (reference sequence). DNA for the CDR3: TGTGCCAGCAGTTTGCAGGCTACGACTGGAAACACCATATATTTT. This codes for CASSLQATTGNTIYF.

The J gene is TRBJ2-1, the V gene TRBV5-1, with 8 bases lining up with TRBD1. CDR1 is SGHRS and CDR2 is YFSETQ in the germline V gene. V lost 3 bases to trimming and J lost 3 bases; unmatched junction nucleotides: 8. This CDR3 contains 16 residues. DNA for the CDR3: TGCGCCAGCAGCTGGGGACAGGTCAGGGTCTACAATGAGCAGTTCTTC. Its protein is CASSWGQVRVYNEQFF.

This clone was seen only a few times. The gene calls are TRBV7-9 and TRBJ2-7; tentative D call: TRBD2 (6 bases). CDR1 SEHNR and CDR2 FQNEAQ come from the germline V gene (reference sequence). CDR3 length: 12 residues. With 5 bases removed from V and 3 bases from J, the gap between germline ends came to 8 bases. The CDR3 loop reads CASSKTSYEQYF. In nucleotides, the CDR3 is TGTGCCAGCAGCAAGACTAGCTACGAGCAGTACTTC.